Listed here is a single T cell receptor beta chain. The antigen remains undetermined. The PCR had 60 Vbeta and 13 Jbeta primers. TCRdb's copy holds only in-frame clones and misses some; the assay was immunoSEQ multiplex PCR. The sample lists some 160,000 clones; roughly three quarters were seen once. These data are taken from a study of cytomegalovirus exposure and HLA in healthy donors. Study overall: Findings of an earlier analysis included roughly 110 million unique TCR beta sequences from 170 million or so T cells.

V trimming: 1 base; J trimming: 4 bases; junction bases outside the gene matches: 5. Per germline, CDR1 SGHTA and CDR2 FQGNSA. The CDR3 runs 16 residues. Broader study findings: A later analysis reportedly found that, within productive TCRs, an Asian-associated ancestry cluster had fewer N-insertions than the mean observed across the approximately 670 donors. Most TCRs appeared rarely, but some public TCRs recurred in many donors. Immune exposure information comprised only CMV serostatus.

The gene calls are TRBV7-2 and TRBJ1-3; 9 positions match TRBD1. The sample taken for sequencing was PBMCs. This sequence originates from a woman aged 40 to 50 in good health and CMV-seropositive. The CDR3 protein is CASSLVSGTGGNTIYF. The CDR3 nucleotides are TGTGCCAGCAGCTTAGTATCAGGGACAGGGGGAAACACCATATATTTT.